This TCR beta chain stems from a study of T cells expressing NK-cell markers. At the level of the study: In sorted CD3+CD56+NKG2C+, CD3+CD56+NKG2C- and CD3+CD56-NKG2C+ T cells, TCR beta repertoires were obtained. Seven sequenced donors out of eight were HCMV-seropositive, one seronegative.

CDR3 size: 15 residues. Looked up from germline, CDR1 is KGHSH and CDR2 is LQKENI. Using the 5' RACE reads, TCRdb records one entry per CDR3 protein without DNA. The table lists some 300,000 distinct CDR3 sequences. This TCR was sampled from a man between 18 and 35 years old in good health. Material: blood T cells: a sorted CD56 or NKG2C T cell subset, CD4+ or CD8+ T cells, or bulk PBMC T cells (not recorded which). The chain employs TRBV18 and TRBJ2-1; the D call of TRBD1 rests on TCRdb alone, since no DNA is present to check it. The CDR3 is CASSPPGTNYNEQFF.